The 11 T cell receptor beta chains listed next were all sequenced from one sample in a study of neurological immune-mediated disorders. TCRdb re-called the 5' RACE reads with MiXCR, one entry per CDR3 protein. The sample includes 65,000 to 80,000 distinct CDR3 sequences, approximately 5% of them seen just once. Source material: PBMCs. These receptors were collected from a woman between 65 and 79 years old with multiple sclerosis.

This clonotype was counted ten times or more. V usage is TRBV12-3 or TRBV12-4 and J usage is TRBJ1-1; D is possibly TRBD1 (5 bases). This CDR3 has 13 residues. The V gene lost 5 bases and the J gene lost 1 base, with 8 bases spanning the gap. For the CDR3, the DNA is TGTGCCAGCAGTAAGACAGAGAACACTGAAGCTTTCTTT. Amino acid sequence: CASSKTENTEAFF.

The table lists this clonotype with many counts. This chain connects TRBV12-3 or TRBV12-4 to TRBJ2-1; 11 positions match TRBD2. The V segment lost 5 bases and the J segment 9 bases; nucleotides outside the gene matches: 6. The CDR3 loop spans 14 amino acids. CDR3 coding DNA: TGTGCCAGCAGTCCTAGCGGGAGGTGGGTTGAGCAGTTCTTC. Protein: CASSPSGRWVEQFF.

This clonotype was seen repeatedly, ten times or more. The chain combines TRBV27 with TRBJ1-2; 8 bases are shared with TRBD1. Germline CDR1 is MNHEY and CDR2 is SMNVEV (reference sequence). CDR3 size: 12 residues. The V and J ends lost 7 bases and 14 bases, in that order; junction bases with no gene match: 12. CDR3: CASTKTGARTTF. CDR3 DNA sequence: TGTGCCAGCACTAAGACAGGGGCCCGAACGACCTTC.

This clonotype has at least ten counts. The CDR3 here is CASSQDRTANYGYTF. For the CDR3, the DNA is TGTGCCAGCAGCCAGGATAGGACAGCTAACTATGGCTACACCTTC. The V and J genes are TRBV7-2 and TRBJ1-2; D is perhaps TRBD1 (6 bases). Trimming took 5 bases from V and 0 from J, leaving 13 bases between them. The length of the CDR3 is 15 residues. CDR1 SGHTA and CDR2 FQGNSA come from the germline V gene. The full variable domain, completed using reference TRBV7-2 and TRBJ1-2, is GAGVSQSPSNKVTEKGKDVELRCDPISGHTALYWYRQSLGQGLEFLIYFQGNSAPDKSGLPSDRFSAERTGGSVSTLTIQRTQQEDSAVYLCASSQDRTANYGYTFGSGTRLTVV.

This clonotype was counted at least ten times. The V gene is TRBV7-2, the J gene TRBJ1-4, with D possibly being TRBD1 (5 bases). The germline V gene encodes CDR1 SGHTA and CDR2 FQGNSA. V was clipped by 0 bases and J by 9 bases, with 11 bases between them. There are 14 residues in the CDR3. The CDR3 nucleotides read TGTGCCAGCAGCTTAGCGGCGGGACCCCAAAAACTGTTTTTT. This sequence encodes CASSLAAGPQKLFF.

This clonotype was observed many times. J is TRBJ2-7 and V is TRBV9; D gene unclear. CDR1 and CDR2 from the germline V gene are SGDLS and YYNGEE. The CDR3 length is 14 residues. Deletions cut 0 bases from V and 5 bases from J, with 12 bases between. This CDR3 reads CASSVGRNWDEQYF. CDR3 in DNA: TGTGCCAGCAGCGTAGGGCGCAACTGGGACGAGCAGTACTTC. Using reference TRBV9 and TRBJ2-7 for the parts outside the CDR3, the full variable domain is DSGVTQTPKHLITATGQRVTLRCSPRSGDLSVYWYQQSLDQGLQFLIQYYNGEERAKGNILERFSAQQFPDLHSELNLSSLELGDSALYFCASSVGRNWDEQYFGPGTRLTVT.

This clonotype was recorded many times. The J gene is TRBJ2-1, the V gene TRBV20-1; 13 bases fit TRBD2. The CDR3 is made up of 18 amino acids. Trimming at V came to 1 base and at J to 2 bases, leaving 8 bases not matched to a gene. Per germline, CDR1 DFQATT and CDR2 SNEGSKA (reference sequence). The CDR3 DNA reads TGCAGTGCTAGAGGGTCAACTAGCGGGAGGGTCACCTACAATGAGCAGTTCTTC. It translates to CSARGSTSGRVTYNEQFF.

This clonotype has ten or more counts. This chain links TRBV20-1 with TRBJ2-5, with TRBD2 matching 8 bases. Trimming took 5 bases from V and 2 from J; bases not matched to a gene: 7. Per the germline V gene, CDR1 is DFQATT and CDR2 is SNEGSKA (reference sequence). This CDR3 region has 14 residues. For the CDR3, the DNA is TGCAGTGCTGGGCAGACTAGCGCACAAGAGACCCAGTACTTC. This gives the protein CSAGQTSAQETQYF.

This clonotype was seen many times. This chain joins TRBV7-7 and TRBJ2-1, with TRBD2 identical over 15 bases. J was trimmed by 6 bases and V by 5 bases; bases with no gene match: 5. Looked up from germline, CDR1 is SSHAT and CDR2 is FNYEAQ (reference sequence). This CDR3 comprises 16 residues. CDR3 protein: CASSPPGLAGGNEQFF. The CDR3 region has the DNA TGTGCCAGCAGCCCCCCGGGACTAGCGGGAGGCAATGAGCAGTTCTTC.

Many counts were recorded for this clonotype. The chain employs TRBV6-5 and TRBJ2-4; tentatively, D is TRBD1 (6 bases). CDR3 length: 16 residues. V was clipped by 2 bases and J by 1 base, with 12 bases between them. Germline V lookup: CDR1 MNHEY, CDR2 SVGAGI. The CDR3 loop is CASSYGQGWAKNIQYF. The CDR3 nucleotides are TGTGCCAGCAGTTACGGCCAGGGGTGGGCCAAAAACATTCAGTACTTC.

The rearrangement joins TRBV20-1 to TRBJ2-5, with D unclear. V was trimmed by 5 bases and J by 5 bases, leaving 21 bases between them. This CDR3 comprises 15 residues. Germline CDR1 and CDR2: DFQATT and SNEGSKA (reference sequence). CDR3 DNA: TGCAGTGCTCGCCCAAACACGATAATCGGGGAGACCCAGTACTTC. Translated, it gives CSARPNTIIGETQYF.